The next 17 T cell receptor beta chains were all read from a single sample in a study of blood T cell repertoires in COVID-19. Profiling relied on immunoSEQ multiplex PCR, and the TCRdb table lists in-frame clones only, not all of them. The data show over 70,000 clones, around three quarters seen once. The sample taken for sequencing was peripheral blood. The source of these receptors is a man between 65 and 85 years old with acute or convalescent COVID-19.

This clone appeared once. J is TRBJ2-1 and V is TRBV11-2; TRBD2 might be the D (5 bases). V lost 0 bases and J lost 9, with 12 bases in between. Germline-derived CDR1 and CDR2 are SGHAT and FQNNGV. This CDR3 has 14 residues. In DNA, the CDR3 is TGTGCCAGCAGCTTAGATAGCGTAGTGTTTGAGCAGTTCTTC. Protein product: CASSLDSVVFEQFF.

The V and J genes are TRBV19 and TRBJ1-4, with 7 positions matching TRBD1. The V gene end was trimmed by 6 bases and the J gene end by 0 bases; junction bases not matched to a gene: 4. The germline V gene encodes CDR1 LNHDA and CDR2 SQIVND (reference sequence). The CDR3 spans 15 residues. The CDR3 sequence is CASRNTGATNEKLFF. The CDR3 DNA is TGTGCCAGTAGAAATACAGGGGCAACTAATGAAAAACTGTTTTTT.

The CDR3 reads CATSGIPGQGTDTQYF. CDR3 DNA: TGTGCCACCAGCGGAATACCGGGACAGGGGACAGATACGCAGTATTTT. The chain links TRBV24-1 to TRBJ2-3, with TRBD1 matching 10 bases. The CDR3 is 16 amino acids. Trimming took 7 bases from V and 3 from J; bases not matched to a gene: 9. Per the germline V gene, CDR1 is KGHDR and CDR2 is SFDVKD.

The V and J genes are TRBV19 and TRBJ1-6, with D possibly being TRBD1 (6 bases). This CDR3 spans 14 amino acids. Germline CDR1 and CDR2: LNHDA and SQIVND (reference sequence). V was trimmed by 3 bases and J by 9 bases, leaving 12 bases between them. The CDR3 sequence is CASSMQGQGSPLHF. The CDR3 DNA reads as TGTGCCAGTAGTATGCAGGGGCAGGGTTCACCCCTCCACTTT.

The rearrangement joins TRBV7-2 to TRBJ2-7; no clear D gene. CDR1 SGHTA and CDR2 FQGNSA come from the germline V gene. V was clipped by 5 bases and J by 3 bases, with 11 bases between them. The CDR3 consists of 13 residues. CDR3 in amino acids: CASSQSVHYEQYV. DNA for the CDR3: TGTGCCAGCAGCCAAAGCGTACACTACGAGCAGTACGTC.

The gene calls are TRBV20-1 and TRBJ2-1; TRBD2 aligns across 7 bases. The CDR3 consists of 16 residues. V shed 3 bases and J 6 bases; nucleotides not matched to a gene: 14. CDR1 DFQATT and CDR2 SNEGSKA come from the germline V gene (reference sequence). The CDR3 reads CSASTKGGLGVNEQFF. The CDR3 DNA sequence: TGCAGTGCTAGTACAAAGGGAGGACTAGGAGTCAATGAGCAGTTCTTC.

V gene TRBV6-6 combines with J gene TRBJ1-4; 10 nucleotides match TRBD1. V was pared by 2 bases and J by 8 bases, with 5 bases of the junction left unmatched. Germline V gene lookup returns CDR1 MNHNY and CDR2 SVGAGI (reference sequence). The CDR3 is 15 amino acids. The CDR3 protein is CASSYAGTGDEKLFF. The CDR3 DNA is TGTGCCAGCAGTTACGCCGGGACAGGGGACGAAAAACTGTTTTTT.

The rearrangement links TRBV5-1 to TRBJ2-1; D possibly corresponds to TRBD2 (6 bases). The CDR3 loop spans 17 amino acids. Germline lookup yields CDR1 SGHRS and CDR2 YFSETQ. The V end was cut by 2 bases, the J end by 2 bases, with 17 bases between. The CDR3: CASSFTFSGNTYNEQFF. In nucleotides, the CDR3 is TGCGCCAGCAGCTTCACATTTAGCGGAAACACCTACAATGAGCAGTTCTTC.

The rearrangement uses TRBV15 and TRBJ2-1, with D possibly matching TRBD1 (5 bases). The V end lost 6 bases, the J end lost 4 bases, and 10 bases lay between the germline ends. Germline values: CDR1 LNHNV, CDR2 YYDKDF (reference sequence). The CDR3 consists of 13 residues. CDR3 residues: CATSWGQYNEQFF. In DNA form, the CDR3 reads TGTGCCACCAGTTGGGGCCAGTACAATGAGCAGTTCTTC.

This clone was seen just once. This sequence joins TRBV30 and TRBJ1-2; D is uncertain. The CDR3 is made up of 11 amino acids. Trimming cost V 2 bases and J 8 bases, with 9 bases left between them. Germline V gene sequence: CDR1 GTSNPN, CDR2 SVGIG (reference sequence). The chain's CDR3 is CAWSWGGGYTF. CDR3 nucleotides: TGTGCCTGGAGTTGGGGAGGCGGCTACACCTTC. Full variable domain (remainder filled in from reference TRBV30 and TRBJ1-2): SQTIHQWPATLVQPVGSPLSLECTVEGTSNPNLYWYRQAAGRGLQLLFYSVGIGQISSEVPQNLSASRPQDRQFILSSKKLLLSDSGFYLCAWSWGGGYTFGSGTRLTVV.

The chain joins TRBV7-3 to TRBJ1-3, with D tentatively TRBD1 (5 bases). Trimming left V 4 bases short and J 4 bases short, with 8 bases between. This CDR3 comprises 13 residues. Looked up from germline, CDR1 is SGHTA and CDR2 is FQGTGA. CDR3 protein: CASSSRQGNTIYF. CDR3 in DNA: TGTGCCAGCAGCTCCAGACAGGGAAACACCATATATTTT.

Notes on this clone: A read error may account for a junction end that differs from germline. V is TRBV13 and J is TRBJ2-3; 12 nucleotides align to TRBD2. CDR3 size: 17 residues. CDR1 is PRHDT, CDR2 FYEKMQ, per germline (reference sequence). The CDR3 here is CASSVGGTSGLTDTQYF. CDR3 sequence (DNA): TGTGCCAGCAGCGTAGGCGGGACTAGCGGGCTCACAGATACGCAGTATTTT.

This clone has only a few counts. This sequence joins TRBV4-1 and TRBJ2-7, with 8 bases aligning to TRBD2. Germline values: CDR1 MGHRA, CDR2 YSYEKL. CDR3 size: 13 residues. V was pared by 5 bases and J by 3 bases, with 3 bases of the junction left unmatched. The CDR3: CASSSGTSYEQYF. In nucleotides, the CDR3 is TGCGCCAGCAGCTCCGGGACTAGCTACGAGCAGTACTTC.

This chain joins TRBV5-1 and TRBJ2-6, with TRBD2 as a possible D gene (6 bases). The CDR3 extends over 16 amino acids. V was pared by 2 bases and J by 0 bases, with 9 bases between. Germline CDR1 SGHRS, CDR2 YFSETQ. CDR3 DNA: TGCGCCAGCAGCTTCGGAGGGAGCTCTGGGGCCAACGTCCTGACTTTC. This gives the protein CASSFGGSSGANVLTF.

This clone showed up just a few times. J is TRBJ1-1 and V is TRBV10-3, with TRBD1 as a possible D gene (6 bases). The V and J ends lost 2 bases and 1 base respectively, with 8 bases between them. CDR1 is ENHRY and CDR2 is SYGVKD in the germline V gene. CDR3 length equals 14 residues. CDR3 amino acids: CAISELRGNTEAFF. CDR3 bases: TGTGCCATCAGTGAGCTCAGGGGGAACACTGAAGCTTTCTTT.

A few counts support this clone. The rearrangement links TRBV28 to TRBJ1-5; no definite D call. The germline V gene encodes CDR1 MDHEN and CDR2 SYDVKM. Trimming removed 8 bases from V and 2 bases from J, with 19 bases in between. The CDR3 covers 16 residues. CDR3 region: CASFQRRGVGNQPQHF. CDR3 nucleotide sequence: TGTGCCAGCTTCCAGCGGCGGGGTGTGGGCAATCAGCCCCAGCATTTT.

V gene TRBV29-1 combines with J gene TRBJ1-2; D may be TRBD1 (6 bases). The germline CDR1 and CDR2 sequences are SQVTM and ANQGSEA. This CDR3 region has 13 residues. Trimming stripped 4 bases from V and 5 bases from J, with 14 bases between. The CDR3 coding sequence is TGCAGCGTTGGGGGGCAGGACCCTTATGGCTACACCTTC. Its protein is CSVGGQDPYGYTF.